The 9 T cell receptor beta chains presented below share a single source sample, sequenced in a study of shared clonotypes between healthy human individuals. Sequencing used immunoSEQ multiplex PCR; TCRdb keeps in-frame clones, though not all of them. The sample holds roughly 2.5 million clones, about 92% seen once. Sequencing input: naive CD4+ T cells sorted from blood. Noted subset: CD45RA+ positively selected. The receptors originated from a man between 18 and 29 years old in good health.

This chain connects TRBV13 to TRBJ1-4; 7 positions match TRBD1. CDR3 size: 14 residues. Germline V CDR1 and CDR2: PRHDT, FYEKMQ (reference sequence). J was trimmed by 8 bases and V by 4 bases; bases with no gene match: 7. DNA of the CDR3: TGTGCCAGCAGCTCGACAGGGCCGGGGGAAAAACTGTTTTTT. Translation gives CASSSTGPGEKLFF.

This rearrangement joins TRBV2 to TRBJ2-1; perhaps TRBD1 as D (5 bases). The CDR3 length is 12 residues. V lost 6 bases, J lost 7 bases, and 10 bases lay in between. In germline, CDR1 is SNHLY, CDR2 FYNNEI. The chain's CDR3 is CASRVDSNEQFF. In DNA, the CDR3 is TGTGCCAGCAGAGTCGACAGTAATGAGCAGTTCTTC.

V and J are TRBV11-2 and TRBJ2-5; D is uncertain. Germline V gene sequence: CDR1 SGHAT, CDR2 FQNNGV. Trimming took 2 bases from V and 2 from J, leaving 9 bases between them. This CDR3 contains 14 residues. The CDR3 DNA sequence: TGTGCCAGCAGCTTAAGGTTCGGACAAGAGACCCAGTACTTC. Translated: CASSLRFGQETQYF.

V usage is TRBV7-2 and J usage is TRBJ2-7; TRBD1 or TRBD2 may be the D gene (5 bases each). This CDR3 is built from 18 residues. CDR1 is SGHTA, CDR2 FQGNSA, per germline. V shed 5 bases and J shed 2 bases, with 25 bases lying between them. DNA for the CDR3: TGTGCCAGCAGCGCCCGAGGGTCAGGGAAGGGGATGGCCTACGAGCAGTACTTC. Residues: CASSARGSGKGMAYEQYF.

The chain links TRBV19 to TRBJ2-1, with 7 bases that match TRBD1. V was pared by 6 bases and J by 3 bases, with 5 bases of the junction left unmatched. Germline CDR1 reads LNHDA; CDR2 reads SQIVND (reference sequence). The length of the CDR3 is 14 residues. In DNA, the CDR3 is TGTGCCAGTAGGGCAGGGACAGTCTACAATGAGCAGTTCTTC. Amino acids: CASRAGTVYNEQFF.

The rearrangement links TRBV28 to TRBJ1-6, with D perhaps TRBD1 (5 bases). V lost 5 bases and J 9 bases, leaving 8 bases between the germline ends. Per the germline V gene, CDR1 is MDHEN and CDR2 is SYDVKM. The length of the CDR3 is 12 residues. CDR3: CASSRGGSPLHF. The DNA for the CDR3 is TGTGCCAGCAGTCGGGGGGGTTCACCCCTCCACTTT.

The chain employs TRBV5-1 and TRBJ2-7; D is ambiguous. The germline V and J ends were trimmed by 0 bases and 3 bases, with 7 bases remaining between them. The CDR3 length is 13 residues. Germline V gene data show CDR1 as SGHRS and CDR2 as YFSETQ. CDR3 protein: CASSLEALYEQYF. The CDR3 DNA is TGCGCCAGCAGCTTGGAGGCCCTCTACGAGCAGTACTTC.

Concerning this clone itself: Other DNA sequences within the sample encode an identical CDR3. The chain employs TRBV6-5 and TRBJ2-7; weak D call: TRBD2 (5 bases). V was pared by 5 bases and J by 5 bases, with 7 bases between. Germline values: CDR1 MNHEY, CDR2 SVGAGI. There are 11 residues in the CDR3. The CDR3 region has the DNA TGTGCCAGCAGTCGGGGAGACGAGCAGTACTTC. It is translated as CASSRGDEQYF.

J is TRBJ1-3 and V is TRBV7-9; D is uncertain. Trimming pared 7 bases from V and 2 bases from J, leaving 15 bases between. The CDR3 totals 15 residues. CDR1 and CDR2 (germline): SEHNR, FQNEAQ (reference sequence). The DNA for the CDR3 is TGTGCCAGCACCATAGCAGCGGGGACTGGAAACACCATATATTTT. Translated, it gives CASTIAAGTGNTIYF.